This entry concerns a single T cell receptor (beta chain). The ends were cut back, 1 base at V and 11 bases at J, with 11 bases in the middle. This CDR3 comprises 12 residues. This sample is part of a study of blood T cell repertoires in COVID-19. About the research overall: Collection of acute and convalescent COVID-19 samples took place in the United States, Italy and Spain. PBMCs, B-cell-depleted T cells, or T cells were the source of the cDNA or gDNA that made up the material.

How the authors handled the data: Reference gene primer amplification gave nucleated cell count estimates. Sequencing used immunoSEQ multiplex PCR; TCRdb keeps in-frame clones, though not all of them. Clone size and V and J calls were adopted from that table, with D and trimming inferred from the DNA. The top ten clones hold 8.5% to 9% of a sample with about 260,000 clones, around nine tenths of them seen once. This rearrangement joins TRBV12-3 or TRBV12-4 to TRBJ1-1, with a weak D call TRBD1 (6 bases). What was sequenced was peripheral blood. The TCR originated in a man aged 40-49 years with active or convalescent COVID-19. The CDR3 bases are TGTGCCAGCAGTTTAGAGGGGACACGGGCTTTCTTT. It is translated as CASSLEGTRAFF.